This T cell receptor (beta chain) emerged from a study of response to subunit inactivated influenza vaccine. Findings and caveats of the study: Seasonal influenza vaccination, on each occasion, was suggested by the authors to recruit few new T cells.

This clonotype was observed at least ten times. Its antigen is not identified. TCRdb reprocessed the RT-PCR reads via MiXCR and lists one record per CDR3 protein. The table includes approximately 310,000 distinct CDR3 sequences, less than 25% detected once. The CDR3 contains 15 residues. CDR1 is LGHNA and CDR2 is YNFKEQ in the germline V gene. Germline trimming cut 1 base from V and 9 bases from J; bases unmatched to any gene: 1. Material: PBMCs from blood, obtained 21 months after vaccination. J is TRBJ2-1 and V is TRBV4-2, with 15 bases matching TRBD2. This TCR was recovered from a man aged 45-69 years who received an inactivated influenza vaccine. In nucleotides, the CDR3 is TGTGCCAGCAGCCAAGGGACTAGCGGGGGGGGTGAGCAGTTCTTC. This translates into CASSQGTSGGGEQFF.